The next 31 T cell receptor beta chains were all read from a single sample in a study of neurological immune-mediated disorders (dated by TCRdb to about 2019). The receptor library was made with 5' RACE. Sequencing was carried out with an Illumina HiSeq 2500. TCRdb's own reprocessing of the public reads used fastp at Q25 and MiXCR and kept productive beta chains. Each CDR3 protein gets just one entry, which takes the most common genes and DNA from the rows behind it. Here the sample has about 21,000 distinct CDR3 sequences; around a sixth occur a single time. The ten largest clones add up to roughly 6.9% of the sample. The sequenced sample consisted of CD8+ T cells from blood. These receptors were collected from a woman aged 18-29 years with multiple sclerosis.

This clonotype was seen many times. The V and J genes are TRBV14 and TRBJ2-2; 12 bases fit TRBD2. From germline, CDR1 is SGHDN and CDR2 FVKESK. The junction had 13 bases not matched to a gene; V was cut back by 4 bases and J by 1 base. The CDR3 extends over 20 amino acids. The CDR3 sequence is CASSLSLAGGSFRNTGELFF. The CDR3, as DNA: TGTGCCAGCAGCCTCTCACTAGCGGGAGGCTCGTTCAGGAACACCGGGGAGCTGTTTTTT.

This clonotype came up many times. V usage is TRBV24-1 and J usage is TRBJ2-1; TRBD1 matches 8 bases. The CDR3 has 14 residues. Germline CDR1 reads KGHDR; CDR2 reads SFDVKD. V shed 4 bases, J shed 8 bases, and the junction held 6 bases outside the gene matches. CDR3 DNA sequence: TGTGCCACCAGTGACCCGGACAGGGACCATGAGCAGTTCTTC. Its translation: CATSDPDRDHEQFF.

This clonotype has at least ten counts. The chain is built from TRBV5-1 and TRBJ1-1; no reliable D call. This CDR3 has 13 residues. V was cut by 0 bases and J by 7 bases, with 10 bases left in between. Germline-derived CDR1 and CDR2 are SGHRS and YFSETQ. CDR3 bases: TGCGCCAGCAGCTTGGTACCAGCTCGTGAAGCTTTCTTT. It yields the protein CASSLVPAREAFF.

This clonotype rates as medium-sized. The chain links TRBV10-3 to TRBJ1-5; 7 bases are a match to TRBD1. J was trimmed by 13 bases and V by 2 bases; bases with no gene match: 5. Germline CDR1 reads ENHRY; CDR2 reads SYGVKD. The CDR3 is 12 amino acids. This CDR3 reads CAISELGDRQHF. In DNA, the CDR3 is TGTGCCATCAGTGAGCTGGGGGACAGACAGCATTTT.

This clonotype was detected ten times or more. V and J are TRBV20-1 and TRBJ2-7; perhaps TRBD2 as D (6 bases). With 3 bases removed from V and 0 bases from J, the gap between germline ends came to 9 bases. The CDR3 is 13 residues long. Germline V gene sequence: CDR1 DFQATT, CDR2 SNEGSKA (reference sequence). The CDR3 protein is CSASLGLSYEQYF. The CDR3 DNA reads TGCAGTGCTAGCCTGGGACTCTCCTACGAGCAGTACTTC.

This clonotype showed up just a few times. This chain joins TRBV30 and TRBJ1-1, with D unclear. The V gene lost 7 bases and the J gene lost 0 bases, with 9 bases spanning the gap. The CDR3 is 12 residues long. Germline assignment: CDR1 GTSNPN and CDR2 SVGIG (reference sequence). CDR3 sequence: CASTRLNTEAFF. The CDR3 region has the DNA TGTGCCTCGACCCGATTGAACACTGAAGCTTTCTTT. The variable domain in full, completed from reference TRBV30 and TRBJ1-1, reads SQTIHQWPATLVQPVGSPLSLECTVEGTSNPNLYWYRQAAGRGLQLLFYSVGIGQISSEVPQNLSASRPQDRQFILSSKKLLLSDSGFYLCASTRLNTEAFFGQGTRLTVV.

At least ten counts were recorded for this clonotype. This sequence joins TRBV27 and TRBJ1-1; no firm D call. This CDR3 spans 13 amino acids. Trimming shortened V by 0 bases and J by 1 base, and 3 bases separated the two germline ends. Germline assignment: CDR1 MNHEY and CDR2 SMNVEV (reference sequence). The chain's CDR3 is CASSLSKNTEAFF. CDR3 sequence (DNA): TGTGCCAGCAGTTTATCCAAGAACACTGAAGCTTTCTTT.

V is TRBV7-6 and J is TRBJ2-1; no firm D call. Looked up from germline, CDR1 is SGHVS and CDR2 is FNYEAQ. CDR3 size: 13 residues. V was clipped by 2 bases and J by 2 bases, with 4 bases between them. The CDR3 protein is CASSLSAYNEQFF. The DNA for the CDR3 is TGTGCCAGCAGCTTATCAGCCTACAATGAGCAGTTCTTC.

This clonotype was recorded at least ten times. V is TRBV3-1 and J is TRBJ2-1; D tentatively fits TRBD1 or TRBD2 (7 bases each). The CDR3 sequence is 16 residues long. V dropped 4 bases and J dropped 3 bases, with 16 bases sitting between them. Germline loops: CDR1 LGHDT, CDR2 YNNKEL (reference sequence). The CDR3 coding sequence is TGTGCCAGCAGCCCCCAGGGGGGGGGGTACTACAATGAGCAGTTCTTC. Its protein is CASSPQGGGYYNEQFF.

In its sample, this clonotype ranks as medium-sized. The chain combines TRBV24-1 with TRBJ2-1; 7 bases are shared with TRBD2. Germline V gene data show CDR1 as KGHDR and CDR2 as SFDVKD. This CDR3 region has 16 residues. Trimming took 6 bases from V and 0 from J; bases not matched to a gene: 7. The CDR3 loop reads CATSTFGGGSYNEQFF. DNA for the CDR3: TGTGCCACCAGTACTTTCGGCGGGGGCTCCTACAATGAGCAGTTCTTC.

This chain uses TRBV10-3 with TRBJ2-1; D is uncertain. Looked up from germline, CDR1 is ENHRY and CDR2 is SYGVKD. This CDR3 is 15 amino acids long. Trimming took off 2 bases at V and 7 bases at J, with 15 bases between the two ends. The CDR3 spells CAISEPGRSANEQFF. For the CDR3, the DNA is TGTGCCATCAGTGAGCCCGGGCGGAGCGCGAATGAGCAGTTCTTC.

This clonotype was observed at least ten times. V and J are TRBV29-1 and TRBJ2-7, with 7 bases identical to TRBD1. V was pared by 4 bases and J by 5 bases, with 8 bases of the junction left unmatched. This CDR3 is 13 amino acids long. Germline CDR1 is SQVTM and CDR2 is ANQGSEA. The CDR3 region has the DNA TGCAGCGTTGCGGGGACAGATTTAGACGAGCAGTACGTC. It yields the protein CSVAGTDLDEQYV.

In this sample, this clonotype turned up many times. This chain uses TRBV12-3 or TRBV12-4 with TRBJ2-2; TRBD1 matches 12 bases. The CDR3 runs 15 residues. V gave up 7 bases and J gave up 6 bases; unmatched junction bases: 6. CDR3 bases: TGTGCCAGCAATACCCGGGACAGGGGGCCCGGGGAGCTGTTTTTT. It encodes CASNTRDRGPGELFF.

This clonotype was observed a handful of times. Here the CDR3 reads CASSIGPGQPQHF. CDR3 nucleotides: TGTGCCAGTAGTATCGGTCCGGGGCAGCCCCAGCATTTT. V usage is TRBV19 and J usage is TRBJ1-5, with no clear D. From germline, CDR1 is LNHDA and CDR2 SQIVND (reference sequence). The CDR3 is 13 amino acids. Trimming took 3 bases from V and 7 from J, leaving 10 bases between them. The whole variable domain, remainder taken from reference TRBV19 and TRBJ1-5, is DGGITQSPKYLFRKEGQNVTLSCEQNLNHDAMYWYRQDPGQGLRLIYYSQIVNDFQKGDIAEGYSVSREKKESFPLTVTSAQKNPTAFYLCASSIGPGQPQHFGDGTRLSIL.

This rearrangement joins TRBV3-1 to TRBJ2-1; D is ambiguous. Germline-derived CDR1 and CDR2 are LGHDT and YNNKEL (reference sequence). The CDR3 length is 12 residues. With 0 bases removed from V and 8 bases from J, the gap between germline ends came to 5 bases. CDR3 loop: CASSQESYEQFF. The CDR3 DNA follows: TGTGCCAGCAGCCAAGAATCCTATGAGCAGTTCTTC.

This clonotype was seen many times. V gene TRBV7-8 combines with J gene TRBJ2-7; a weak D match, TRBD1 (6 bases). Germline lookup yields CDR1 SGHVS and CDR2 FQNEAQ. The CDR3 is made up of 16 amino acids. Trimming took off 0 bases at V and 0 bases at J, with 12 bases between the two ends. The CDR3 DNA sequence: TGTGCCAGCAGCTTAGCCCTTAGGACAGACTCCTACGAGCAGTACGTC. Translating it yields CASSLALRTDSYEQYV.

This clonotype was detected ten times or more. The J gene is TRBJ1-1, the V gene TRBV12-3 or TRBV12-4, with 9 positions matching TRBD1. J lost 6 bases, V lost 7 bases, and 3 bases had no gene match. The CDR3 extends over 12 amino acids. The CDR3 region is CASTTGGSEAFF. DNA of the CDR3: TGTGCCAGCACTACAGGGGGCTCTGAAGCTTTCTTT.

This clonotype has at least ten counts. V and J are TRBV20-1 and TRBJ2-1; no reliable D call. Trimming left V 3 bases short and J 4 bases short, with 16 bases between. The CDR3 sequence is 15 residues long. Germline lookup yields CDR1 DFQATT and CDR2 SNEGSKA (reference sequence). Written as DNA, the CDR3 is TGCAGTGCTAGTGTCATAAGCAATCCGTACAATGAGCAGTTCTTC. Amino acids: CSASVISNPYNEQFF.

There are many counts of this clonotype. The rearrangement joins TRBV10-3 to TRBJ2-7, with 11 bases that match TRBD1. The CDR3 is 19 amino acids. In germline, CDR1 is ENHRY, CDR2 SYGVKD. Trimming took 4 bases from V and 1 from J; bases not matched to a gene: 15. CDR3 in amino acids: CAISVLTDGDRGMSYEQYF. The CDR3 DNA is TGTGCCATCAGTGTCCTTACTGATGGGGACAGGGGGATGTCCTACGAGCAGTACTTC.

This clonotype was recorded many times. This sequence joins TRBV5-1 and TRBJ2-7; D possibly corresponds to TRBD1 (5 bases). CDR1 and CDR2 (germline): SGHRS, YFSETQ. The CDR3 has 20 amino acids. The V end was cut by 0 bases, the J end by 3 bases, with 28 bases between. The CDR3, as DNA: TGCGCCAGCAGCTTGGCCATAGGGGCAGGGCACCGGTGTCGCGACTACGAGCAGTACTTC. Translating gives CASSLAIGAGHRCRDYEQYF.

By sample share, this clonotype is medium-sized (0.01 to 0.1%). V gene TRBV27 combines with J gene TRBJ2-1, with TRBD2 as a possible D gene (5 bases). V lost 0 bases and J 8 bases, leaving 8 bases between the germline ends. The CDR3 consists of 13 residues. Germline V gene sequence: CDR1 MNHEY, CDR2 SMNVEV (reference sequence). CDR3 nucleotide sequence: TGTGCCAGCAGTTTATCCATCGGGGATGAGCAGTTCTTC. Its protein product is CASSLSIGDEQFF.

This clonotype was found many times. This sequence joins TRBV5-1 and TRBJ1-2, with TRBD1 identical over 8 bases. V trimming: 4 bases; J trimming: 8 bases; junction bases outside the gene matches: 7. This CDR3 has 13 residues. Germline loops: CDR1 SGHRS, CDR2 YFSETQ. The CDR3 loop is CASSDRGGDGYTF. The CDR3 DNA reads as TGCGCCAGCAGCGACAGGGGTGGAGACGGCTACACCTTC.

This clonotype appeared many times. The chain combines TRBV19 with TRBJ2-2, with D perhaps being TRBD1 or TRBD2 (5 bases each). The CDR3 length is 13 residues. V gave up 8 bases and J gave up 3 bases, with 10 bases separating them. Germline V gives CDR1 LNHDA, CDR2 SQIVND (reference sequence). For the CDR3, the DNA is TGTGCCAGTTCGTGGGGGTACACCGGGGAGCTGTTTTTT. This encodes CASSWGYTGELFF.

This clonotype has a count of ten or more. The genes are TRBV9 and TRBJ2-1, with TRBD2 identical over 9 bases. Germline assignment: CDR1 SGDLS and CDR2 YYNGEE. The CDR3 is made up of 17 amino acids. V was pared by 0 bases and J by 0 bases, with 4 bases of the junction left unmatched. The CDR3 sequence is CASSVARAGGSYNEQFF. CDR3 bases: TGTGCCAGCAGCGTAGCTCGAGCGGGGGGCTCCTACAATGAGCAGTTCTTC.

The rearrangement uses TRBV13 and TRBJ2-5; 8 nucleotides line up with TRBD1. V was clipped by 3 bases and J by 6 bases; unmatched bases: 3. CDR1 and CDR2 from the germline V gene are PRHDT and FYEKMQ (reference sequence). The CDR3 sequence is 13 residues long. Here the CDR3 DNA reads TGTGCCAGCAGCTTTGGGACAGGACAGACCCAGTACTTC. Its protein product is CASSFGTGQTQYF.

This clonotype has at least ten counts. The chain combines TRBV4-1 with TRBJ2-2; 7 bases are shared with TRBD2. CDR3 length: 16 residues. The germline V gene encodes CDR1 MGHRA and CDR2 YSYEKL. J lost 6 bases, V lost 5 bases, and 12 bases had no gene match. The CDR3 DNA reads TGCGCCAGCAGCTCGCTAGGGGAGGGGAATCCCGGGGAGCTGTTTTTT. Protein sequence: CASSSLGEGNPGELFF.

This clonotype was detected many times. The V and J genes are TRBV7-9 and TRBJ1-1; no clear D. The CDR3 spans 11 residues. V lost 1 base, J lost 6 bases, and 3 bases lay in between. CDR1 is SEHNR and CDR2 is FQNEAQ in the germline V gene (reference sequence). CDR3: CASSLGSEAFF. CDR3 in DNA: TGTGCCAGCAGCTTAGGGTCTGAAGCTTTCTTT.

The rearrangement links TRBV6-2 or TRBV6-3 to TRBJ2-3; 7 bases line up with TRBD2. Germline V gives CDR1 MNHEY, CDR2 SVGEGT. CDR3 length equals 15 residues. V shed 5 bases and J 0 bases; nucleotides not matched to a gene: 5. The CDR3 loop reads CASSASGTSTDTQYF. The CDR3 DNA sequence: TGTGCCAGCAGTGCTAGCGGAACTAGCACAGATACGCAGTATTTT.

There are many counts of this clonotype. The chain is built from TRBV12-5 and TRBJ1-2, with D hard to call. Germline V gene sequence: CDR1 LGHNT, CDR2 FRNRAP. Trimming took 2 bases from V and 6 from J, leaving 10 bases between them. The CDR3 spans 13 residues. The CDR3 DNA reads TGTGCTAGTGGTTTGTTCGGGGTGGATGGCTACACCTTC. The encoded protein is CASGLFGVDGYTF.

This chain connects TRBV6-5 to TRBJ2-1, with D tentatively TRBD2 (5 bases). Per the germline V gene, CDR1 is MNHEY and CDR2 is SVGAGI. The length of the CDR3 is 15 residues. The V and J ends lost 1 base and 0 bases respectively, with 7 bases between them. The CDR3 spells CASSYLGGSYNEQFF. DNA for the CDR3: TGTGCCAGCAGTTACTTAGGAGGCTCCTACAATGAGCAGTTCTTC.

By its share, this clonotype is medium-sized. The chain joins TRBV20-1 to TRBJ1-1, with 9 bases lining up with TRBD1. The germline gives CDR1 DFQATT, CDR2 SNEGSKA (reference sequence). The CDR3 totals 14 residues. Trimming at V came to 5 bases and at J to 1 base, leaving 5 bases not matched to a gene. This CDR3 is CSAYPTGGNTEAFF. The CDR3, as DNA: TGCAGTGCTTACCCGACAGGGGGGAACACTGAAGCTTTCTTT.